Listed below are T cell receptor beta chains from one sample, sequenced in a study of cytomegalovirus exposure and HLA in healthy donors. Sequenced by immunoSEQ multiplex PCR; TCRdb stores in-frame clones only, minus some. The sample has about 63,000 clones, approximately 75% seen once. The sequenced material came from PBMCs. The receptors here all came from a man aged 45 to 65 in good health and CMV-seropositive. CDR3s include the opening cysteine and the closing phenylalanine or tryptophan. A D gene is named only where the DNA matches it firmly. Size values are once, few and many counts, or a class for expanded clones, and some rows have none.

>.|TRBV7-2|TRBJ2-5|TRBD2
TGTGCCAGCAGCGGACGGGGGGGGGAGACCCAGTACTTC
CASSGRGGETQYF
>.|TRBV18|TRBJ1-6|.
TGTGCCAGCTCACCACGACAGGTGATTGATTCACCCCTCCACTTT
CASSPRQVIDSPLHF
>.|TRBV5-1|TRBJ1-1|TRBD1
TGCGCCAGCAGCTGGACAGGGGGAACTGAAGCTTTCTTT
CASSWTGGTEAFF
>few|TRBV2|TRBJ1-4|TRBD1
TGTGCCAGCAGTGGGACAGGTATTAATGAAAAACTGTTTTTT
CASSGTGINEKLFF
>.|TRBV5-1|TRBJ1-1|.
TGCGCCAGCAGCTTGGGTTCAGGGATTGAAGCTTTCTTT
CASSLGSGIEAFF
>.|TRBV19|TRBJ1-1|.
TGTGCCAGTAAGACAGTCACTGAAGCTTTCTTT
CASKTVTEAFF
>.|TRBV10-3|TRBJ1-2|TRBD1
TGTGCCATCAGTGGGGAAGTCCGGGACAGGGGGCTTAGTAGCTATGGCTACACCTTC
CAISGEVRDRGLSSYGYTF
>.|TRBV29-1|TRBJ1-5|TRBD1
TGCAGCGTTGGAGGGACAGGAGATCAGCCCCAGCATTTT
CSVGGTGDQPQHF
>.|TRBV2|TRBJ2-7|TRBD2
TGTGCCAGCAGCGCGCGCGGGAGGTCCTACGAGCAGTACTTC
CASSARGRSYEQYF
>.|TRBV7-6|TRBJ1-2|.
TGTGCCAGCAGCCAAACCGACGGGAACTATGGCTACACCTTC
CASSQTDGNYGYTF
>few|TRBV7-2|TRBJ2-5|TRBD2
TGTGCCAGCAGCTTAGGACTAGCGGGAGGAGGGGAGACCCAGTACTTC
CASSLGLAGGGETQYF
>.|TRBV5-4|TRBJ1-2|.
TGTGCCAGCAGCCCCGGGACAAGGGACAATCTTGGCTACACCTTC
CASSPGTRDNLGYTF
>.|TRBV5-4|TRBJ2-7|TRBD2
TGTGCCAGCAGTAGCGGGCCGAGCTCCTACGAGCAGTACTTC
CASSSGPSSYEQYF
>.|TRBV14|TRBJ2-7|.
TGTGCCAGCAGCCGTCGGGACAGTCCCGGGGGCTACGAGCAGTACTTC
CASSRRDSPGGYEQYF
>.|TRBV5-1|TRBJ2-7|TRBD2
TGCGCCAGCAGCTTTATCGGTTCGGGAGGCGAGCAGTACTTC
CASSFIGSGGEQYF
>.|TRBV28|TRBJ1-2|TRBD1
TGTGCCAGCAGGACCGCGCAGGGGGACAGCTGTACCTTC
CASRTAQGDSCTF
>.|TRBV9|TRBJ1-2|TRBD1
TGTGCCAGCAGCACAACAGGGGGGCGGGATGGCTACACCTTC
CASSTTGGRDGYTF
>few|TRBV29-1|TRBJ1-2|.
TGCAGCGTTCCCCAGGGATCCGGCTACACCTTC
CSVPQGSGYTF
>few|TRBV29-1|TRBJ2-7|.
TGCAGCGTTTTAGGTGGAGGGTACGAGCAGTACTTC
CSVLGGGYEQYF
>.|TRBV5-1|TRBJ2-5|TRBD1
TGCGCCAGCAGCTTAATAACCGGGACAGGGGTGCTACAAGAGACCCAGTACTTC
CASSLITGTGVLQETQYF
>.|TRBV2|TRBJ1-2|TRBD1
TGTGCCAGCAGTAGACAGGGGACGAGTGGCTACACCTTC
CASSRQGTSGYTF
>.|TRBV5-4|TRBJ2-3|.
TGTGCCAGCAGCTCCCCCAAGGGGTCGAGCACAGATACGCAGTATTTT
CASSSPKGSSTDTQYF
>few|TRBV28|TRBJ2-7|.
TGTGCCAGCAGTGTTGGGACACCGAGGGGGAATTACGAGCAGTACTTC
CASSVGTPRGNYEQYF
>.|TRBV13|TRBJ1-3|.
TGTGCCAGCAGCTTAAAGATGACAGCCTCTGGGGGAAACACCATATATTTT
CASSLKMTASGGNTIYF
>.|TRBV6-5|TRBJ1-1|.
TGTGCCAGCAGTGCCCATCAGGTCACCGACACTGAAGCTTTCTTT
CASSAHQVTDTEAFF
>.|TRBV6-5|TRBJ1-1|TRBD1
TGTGCCAGCAGTTACTCGAACAGGGGAGGCACTGAAGCTTTCTTT
CASSYSNRGGTEAFF
>few|TRBV4-3|TRBJ1-2|.
TGCGCCAGCAGCCAAGATTGGGGGGGTGGCTACACCTTC
CASSQDWGGGYTF
>few|TRBV4-2|TRBJ2-1|.
TGTGCCAGCAGCCAAGATGGCGCTAGGGGTAGGGGTGAGCAGTTCTTC
CASSQDGARGRGEQFF
>.|TRBV5-4|TRBJ2-3|.
TGTGCCAGCAGCTTGTCGTCCCTTCGCACAGATACGCAGTATTTT
CASSLSSLRTDTQYF
>few|TRBV28|TRBJ1-3|.
TGTGCCAGCAGTTCAACAGGGTTTGGAAACACCATATATTTT
CASSSTGFGNTIYF
>.|TRBV10-3|TRBJ1-1|.
TGTGCCCACAGGACAGCAAACACTGAAGCTTTCTTT
CAHRTANTEAFF
>many|TRBV6-1|TRBJ2-3|TRBD2
TGTGCCAGCAGTGACCTAGCGGGAGGGCCAGATACGCAGTATTTT
CASSDLAGGPDTQYF
>.|TRBV6-1|TRBJ2-2|.
TGTGCCAGCCGGGACATAGGGATCACCGGGGAGCTGTTTTTT
CASRDIGITGELFF
>.|TRBV18|TRBJ2-7|TRBD2
TGTGCCAGCTCACCACCTAGCGGGGGCCTCAAAGACGAGCAGTACTTC
CASSPPSGGLKDEQYF
>.|TRBV7-6|TRBJ2-1|.
TGTGCCAGCAGCTCGCCCGGGACTGACAATGAGCAGTTCTTC
CASSSPGTDNEQFF
>.|TRBV27|TRBJ2-7|TRBD1
TGTGCCAGCAGTTTCGGGACAGGGATGTACGAGCAGTACTTC
CASSFGTGMYEQYF
>.|TRBV10-2|TRBJ1-2|.
TGCGCCAGCAGCGTAAGAAACCCTGAGACAGTAGCTAACTATGGCTACACCTTC
CASSVRNPETVANYGYTF
>.|TRBV7-9|TRBJ2-1|.
TGTGCCAGCAGCTTATCCCTCGGCAGGCCCAACTACAATGAGCAGTTCTTC
CASSLSLGRPNYNEQFF
>.|TRBV18|TRBJ2-4|TRBD1
TGTGCCAGCTCACAAACCGTAGGGGGCGGAACCAAAAACATTCAGTACTTC
CASSQTVGGGTKNIQYF
>.|TRBV19|TRBJ1-5|TRBD1
TGTGCCAGTAGTATTTCCCACAGGGGGATAAGTCAGCCCCAGCATTTT
CASSISHRGISQPQHF
>few|TRBV6-1|TRBJ1-1|TRBD1
TGTGCCAGCAGGGACAGGGCGTACACTGAAGCTTTCTTT
CASRDRAYTEAFF
>.|TRBV4-2|TRBJ2-3|TRBD2
TGTGCCAGCACAGGGTCAGCGGGAGGGAGAACAGATACGCAGTATTTT
CASTGSAGGRTDTQYF
>.|TRBV10-3|TRBJ1-1|TRBD1
TGTGCCATTCGCAGACAGGGGGACACTGAAGCTTTCTTT
CAIRRQGDTEAFF
>.|TRBV5-4|TRBJ2-2|.
TGTGCCAGCTCGCTAGGGGGAAGGACTACCGGGGAGCTGTTTTTT
CASSLGGRTTGELFF
>.|TRBV30|TRBJ1-1|.
TGTGCCTGGGGACTCCCGCCAAACTTTCAAGCTTTCTTT
CAWGLPPNFQAFF
>.|TRBV6-5|TRBJ1-6|.
TGTGCCAGCAGATACCAGGGTTATAATTCACCCCTCCACTTT
CASRYQGYNSPLHF
>.|TRBV6-5|TRBJ2-1|.
TGTGCCAGCAAGGGGGCAGGGGGGAATGAGCAGTTCTTC
CASKGAGGNEQFF
>few|TRBV30|TRBJ1-1|.
TGTGCCTGGAGTCCTTCGAGGAACACTGAAGCTTTCTTT
CAWSPSRNTEAFF
>.|TRBV4-1|TRBJ2-7|TRBD2
TGCGCCAGCAGCCAAGCGACTAGCGGGGGTACCTACGAGCAGTACTTC
CASSQATSGGTYEQYF
>.|TRBV9|TRBJ1-3|TRBD1
TGTGCCAGCAGCGCATTACCGGGACAGGCGGCTGGAAACACCATATATTTT
CASSALPGQAAGNTIYF
>.|TRBV2|TRBJ2-7|.
TGTGCCAGCACCGGCGCGGGGGAGCAGTACTTC
CASTGAGEQYF
>.|TRBV7-2|TRBJ1-6|TRBD1
TGTGCCAGCAGCTCCGACAGGGACAGCTCACCCCTCCACTTT
CASSSDRDSSPLHF